Below, 32 T cell receptor beta chains from the same sample are listed, as sequenced in a study of monozygotic twins with inflammatory bowel disease (dated by TCRdb to 2018 to 2020). Library preparation employed 5' RACE. Sequencing took place on an Illumina HiSeq 2500. TCRdb reprocessed the sequencing reads and holds a single record per CDR3 protein sequence, with no DNA. This specimen's table enumerates around 380,000 distinct CDR3 sequences. Of the sample, around 2.5% is held by the ten largest clones. The sequenced sample consisted of blood. Receptors originate from a human donor with ulcerative colitis or Crohn's disease, or a healthy co-twin of an affected twin (not recorded which).

The chain links TRBV6-6 to TRBJ1-2. The CDR3 consists of 12 residues. Germline CDR1 reads MNHNY; CDR2 reads SVGAGI (reference sequence). CDR3 residues: CASRPTPYGYTF.

The chain combines TRBV2 with TRBJ2-1; TCRdb proposes TRBD2, but this gene call is untestable without DNA. This CDR3 region has 14 residues. From germline, CDR1 is SNHLY and CDR2 FYNNEI. The CDR3 sequence is CASSLGLANNEQFF.

The chain links TRBV7-2 to TRBJ1-6; TCRdb indicates TRBD1, and absent DNA this call remains unverified. Looked up from germline, CDR1 is SGHTA and CDR2 is FQGNSA. The CDR3 contains 15 residues. CDR3 amino acids: CASSPQYSGFSPLHF.

J is TRBJ2-7 and V is TRBV10-2; TCRdb's D call, TRBD1, is unchecked because there is no DNA. The CDR3 loop spans 11 amino acids. The germline V gene has CDR1 WSHSY and CDR2 SAAADI. The CDR3 here is CASSDGGGAEF.

V usage is TRBV5-6 and J usage is TRBJ2-2; TCRdb names TRBD1, which stays unverified in the absence of DNA. CDR3 length: 14 residues. Germline-derived CDR1 and CDR2 are SGHDT and YYEEEE. CDR3 amino acids: CASTLDRGHGELFF.

The V call is TRBV6-2 or TRBV6-3, the J call TRBJ2-7; TCRdb's D call, TRBD2, is unchecked because there is no DNA. The CDR3 contains 17 residues. Per germline, CDR1 MNHEY and CDR2 SVGEGT. The CDR3 here is CASSSIKAGVPSYEQYF.

This chain uses TRBV7-2 with TRBJ1-1. The CDR3 loop spans 12 amino acids. Germline assignment: CDR1 SGHTA and CDR2 FQGNSA. The CDR3 is CASSLGRTEAFF.

This chain links TRBV20-1 with TRBJ2-7; the D call from TCRdb, TRBD2, cannot be confirmed without DNA. Germline lookup yields CDR1 DFQATT and CDR2 SNEGSKA (reference sequence). The CDR3 spans 14 residues. CDR3 amino acids: CSARESAGAYEQYF.

The chain employs TRBV19 and TRBJ2-2; TCRdb selects TRBD1, and the lack of DNA leaves this call unchecked. CDR1 and CDR2 from the germline V gene are LNHDA and SQIVND (reference sequence). The CDR3 length is 18 residues. The CDR3 region is CASSIYSRGGYNTGELFF.

This chain connects TRBV20-1 to TRBJ1-5; the TRBD1 assignment by TCRdb is unverifiable without DNA. CDR3 length: 15 amino acids. Germline V CDR1 and CDR2: DFQATT, SNEGSKA (reference sequence). The chain's CDR3 is CSARDRGSSNQPQHF.

V usage is TRBV6-1 and J usage is TRBJ2-4; TCRdb names TRBD1, which stays unverified in the absence of DNA. From germline, CDR1 is MNHNS and CDR2 SASEGT. The CDR3 covers 17 residues. The CDR3 region is CASRVAGTGESQNIQYF.

J is TRBJ2-1 and V is TRBV29-1; TCRdb's D call of TRBD1 is untestable without DNA. Germline V gene lookup returns CDR1 SQVTM and CDR2 ANQGSEA. The CDR3 totals 14 residues. The CDR3 region is CSVDPPGFNNEQFF.

The chain employs TRBV16 and TRBJ1-1; there is no DNA to check the TCRdb D call of TRBD1. Germline-derived CDR1 and CDR2 are KGHSY and FQNENV. This CDR3 comprises 14 residues. Here the CDR3 reads CASSQRGNREEAFF. Variable domain in full (rest from reference TRBV16 and TRBJ1-1): GEEVAQTPKHLVRGEGQKAKLYCAPIKGHSYVFWYQQVLKNEFKFLISFQNENVFDETGMPKERFSAKCLPNSPCSLEIQATKLEDSAVYFCASSQRGNREEAFFGQGTRLTVV.

The chain carries TRBV20-1 and TRBJ2-1; the TCRdb call, TRBD1, lacks DNA for checking. This CDR3 has 11 amino acids. CDR1 is DFQATT and CDR2 is SNEGSKA in the germline V gene (reference sequence). CDR3 residues: CSPGTSNEQFF.

The CDR3 sequence: CARCWNGRPNTEAFF. The chain couples TRBV6-1 to TRBJ1-1. This CDR3 region has 15 residues. From germline, CDR1 is MNHNS and CDR2 SASEGT.

The rearrangement joins TRBV11-2 to TRBJ2-5; TCRdb outputs TRBD2, but without DNA this stays unchecked. The CDR3 covers 13 residues. Germline V gene data show CDR1 as SGHAT and CDR2 as FQNNGV. CDR3 protein: CASRRLDIETQYF.

The chain employs TRBV5-1 and TRBJ2-2; without DNA, the TCRdb call of TRBD1 cannot be checked. The length of the CDR3 is 19 residues. Germline CDR1 and CDR2: SGHRS and YFSETQ. This CDR3 is CASGARFLEGAGTPRKLFF. Full variable domain (rest looked up from reference TRBV5-1 and TRBJ2-2): KAGVTQTPRYLIKTRGQQVTLSCSPISGHRSVSWYQQTPGQGLQFLFEYFSETQRNKGNFPGRFSGRQFSNSRSEMNVSTLELGDSALYLCASGARFLEGAGTPRKLFFGEGSRLTVL.

The genes are TRBV15 and TRBJ1-1; as DNA is missing, the TRBD1 call by TCRdb cannot be tested. Germline V gives CDR1 LNHNV, CDR2 YYDKDF (reference sequence). The CDR3 is 15 residues long. CDR3 amino acids: CATSREGQGLPEAFF.

The gene calls are TRBV5-1 and TRBJ1-1; TCRdb indicates TRBD1, and absent DNA this call remains unverified. The CDR3 extends over 15 amino acids. Germline V CDR1 and CDR2: SGHRS, YFSETQ. CDR3 sequence: CASSLLTGAATEAFF.

The CDR3 sequence is CASSPGTQNTEAFF. The chain links TRBV18 to TRBJ1-1; TCRdb's assignment of TRBD1 cannot be checked, as there is no DNA. CDR3 length: 14 amino acids. Germline CDR1 is KGHSH and CDR2 is LQKENI.

J is TRBJ2-5 and V is TRBV28; TCRdb's D call, TRBD1, is unchecked because there is no DNA. From germline, CDR1 is MDHEN and CDR2 SYDVKM. The CDR3 spans 14 residues. CDR3 residues: CASGPGPARETQYF.

The chain carries TRBV5-4 and TRBJ1-4; the D call from TCRdb, TRBD1, cannot be confirmed without DNA. Looked up from germline, CDR1 is SGHNT and CDR2 is YYREEE (reference sequence). This CDR3 contains 13 residues. CDR3 in amino acids: CASGTNQNEKLFF.

This chain links TRBV20-1 with TRBJ1-1. The CDR3 consists of 12 residues. Looked up from germline, CDR1 is DFQATT and CDR2 is SNEGSKA (reference sequence). This CDR3 reads CSARGQIAEAFF.

The V call is TRBV6-2 or TRBV6-3, the J call TRBJ2-7; TCRdb's assignment of TRBD2 cannot be checked, as there is no DNA. The CDR3 has 16 residues. Germline CDR1 MNHEY, CDR2 SVGEGT. This CDR3 is CASSSSGLAVSYEQYF.

The rearrangement links TRBV12-3 or TRBV12-4 to TRBJ1-1; absent DNA, TCRdb's TRBD1 call cannot be checked. This CDR3 comprises 14 residues. The CDR3: CASSSGTGFTEAFF.

V and J are TRBV7-9 and TRBJ2-5. Germline V gene data show CDR1 as SEHNR and CDR2 as FQNEAQ (reference sequence). The CDR3 has 14 amino acids. The CDR3 sequence is CASSLNRDHQTQYF.

The J gene is TRBJ2-2, the V gene TRBV10-3; absent DNA, TCRdb's TRBD2 call cannot be checked. Germline-derived CDR1 and CDR2 are ENHRY and SYGVKD. There are 15 residues in the CDR3. CDR3 protein: CAISDRRSPTGELFF.

The rearrangement joins TRBV7-2 to TRBJ2-7; TCRdb gives TRBD1 as the D gene, but with no DNA this cannot be confirmed. CDR1 is SGHTA, CDR2 FQGNSA, per germline. CDR3 size: 17 residues. CDR3 sequence reads: CASSLAGQWEFSYEQYF. Using reference TRBV7-2 and TRBJ2-7 for the parts outside the CDR3, the full variable domain is GAGVSQSPSNKVTEKGKDVELRCDPISGHTALYWYRQSLGQGLEFLIYFQGNSAPDKSGLPSDRFSAERTGGSVSTLTIQRTQQEDSAVYLCASSLAGQWEFSYEQYFGPGTRLTVT.

The chain is built from TRBV20-1 and TRBJ2-1. The length of the CDR3 is 12 residues. Germline V gene data show CDR1 as DFQATT and CDR2 as SNEGSKA (reference sequence). This CDR3 is CSSTQVDNEQFF.

The rearrangement joins TRBV28 to TRBJ1-3; TCRdb picks TRBD1, but there is no DNA to check that call. Germline values: CDR1 MDHEN, CDR2 SYDVKM. This CDR3 is 17 amino acids long. The CDR3 spells CASKTTHRGISGNTIYF.

This chain links TRBV20-1 with TRBJ2-7. The CDR3 has 12 residues. Germline CDR1 DFQATT, CDR2 SNEGSKA (reference sequence). Here the CDR3 reads CSARRPYYEQYF.

The chain has TRBV14 and TRBJ1-6. The CDR3 sequence is 15 residues long. In germline, CDR1 is SGHDN, CDR2 FVKESK. CDR3 sequence reads: CASSHKRGAESPLHF.